These T cell receptor beta chains were read from a single sample in a study of CD8 T cells in Susac syndrome. TCRdb used MiXCR to reprocess the immunoSEQ multiplex PCR reads, holding one entry per CDR3 protein. This repertoire shows about 180,000 distinct CDR3 sequences, 85% to 95% found once; its top ten account for approximately 0.09%. Sequencing was carried out using CD4+ T cells from PBMCs. The receptors come from a human donor with multiple sclerosis. Both conserved end residues are part of each CDR3. The order of the fields is CDR3 length, D gene, clone size, V gene, J gene, CDR3 protein, CDR3 DNA. A D gene is named only where the DNA matches it firmly. Only some rows state a clone size, as once, few, many or a class for expanded clones.

>10|.|.|TRBV25-1|TRBJ2-1
CASRRDEQFF
TGTGCCAGCAGGAGGGATGAGCAGTTCTTC
>16|.|.|TRBV15|TRBJ1-5
CATSHVGQGGNQPQHF
TGTGCCACCAGCCACGTCGGGCAGGGTGGAAATCAGCCCCAGCATTTT
>14|.|.|TRBV10-3|TRBJ2-7
CATISGALGYEQYF
TGTGCCACCATTAGCGGCGCCCTAGGGTACGAGCAGTACTTC
>18|TRBD1|.|TRBV11-2|TRBJ1-2
CASSLGGQGGRGSYGYTF
TGTGCCAGCAGCTTAGGGGGACAGGGGGGAAGAGGGAGCTATGGCTACACCTTC
>15|.|.|TRBV5-4|TRBJ1-4
CASSLGQGRNEKLFF
TGTGCCAGCAGCTTGGGTCAGGGACGAAATGAAAAACTGTTTTTT
>13|TRBD2|.|TRBV12-3/TRBV12-4|TRBJ2-1
CASSAAGVNEQFF
TGTGCCAGCAGCGCGGCGGGGGTCAATGAGCAGTTCTTC
>14|.|.|TRBV7-2|TRBJ1-5
CASSPRGGTLPQHF
TGTGCCAGCAGCCCGCGGGGAGGGACCTTACCCCAGCATTTT
>17|TRBD2|.|TRBV4-1|TRBJ2-1
CASSQASTSGGYNEQFF
TGCGCCAGCAGCCAAGCCTCGACTAGCGGGGGGTACAATGAGCAGTTCTTC
>10|.|.|TRBV29-1|TRBJ2-5
CSAGQETQYF
TGCAGCGCTGGACAAGAGACCCAGTACTTC
>14|.|.|TRBV29-1|TRBJ1-2
CSVALRSETYGYTF
TGCAGCGTTGCACTACGGTCAGAGACCTATGGCTACACCTTC
>14|.|.|TRBV3-1|TRBJ1-5
CASSPSVDSWPQHF
TGTGCCAGCAGCCCGTCGGTTGACTCGTGGCCCCAGCATTTT
>13|.|once|TRBV28|TRBJ2-7
CASIGTSSYEQYF
TGTGCCAGCATAGGGACTTCCTCCTACGAGCAGTACTTC
>16|.|.|TRBV9|TRBJ2-1
CASSVGAPLSYNEQFF
TGTGCCAGCAGCGTAGGGGCGCCCCTTAGCTACAATGAGCAGTTCTTC
>14|.|.|TRBV20-1|TRBJ1-6
CSARRGGNNSPLHF
TGCAGTGCTAGGCGTGGGGGGAATAATTCACCCCTCCACTTT
>11|.|.|TRBV2|TRBJ2-1
CASSARDEQFF
TGTGCCAGCAGCGCAAGAGATGAGCAGTTCTTC
>14|.|.|TRBV5-1|TRBJ2-7
CASSLGKGSYEQYF
TGCGCCAGCAGCTTGGGAAAGGGGAGCTACGAGCAGTACTTC
>15|TRBD2|.|TRBV30|TRBJ2-1
CAWSKGLAGLNEQFF
TGTGCCTGGAGTAAGGGACTAGCGGGATTAAATGAGCAGTTCTTC
>13|.|.|TRBV12-3/TRBV12-4|TRBJ1-1
CASISLMNTEAFF
TGTGCCAGCATAAGCCTAATGAACACTGAAGCTTTCTTT
>14|.|.|TRBV19|TRBJ2-7
CASKMAGRFYEQYF
TGTGCCAGTAAGATGGCAGGCCGGTTCTACGAGCAGTACTTC
>16|.|.|TRBV5-8|TRBJ2-3
CASSLGLQGEADTQYF
TGTGCCAGCAGCTTGGGTCTTCAAGGGGAGGCAGATACGCAGTATTTT
>17|TRBD1|.|TRBV7-6|TRBJ1-2
CASSLAGTGRGAYGYTF
TGTGCCAGCAGCTTAGCGGGGACAGGGAGAGGGGCTTATGGCTACACCTTC
>15|.|.|TRBV5-1|TRBJ2-3
CASSLLPGDTDTQYF
TGCGCCAGCAGCTTGCTCCCGGGAGACACAGATACGCAGTATTTT